This TCR beta chain came from a study of T-cell memory formation after mild COVID-19. Germline CDR1 reads SNHLY; CDR2 reads FYNNEI. This CDR3 has 15 residues. V was pared by 2 bases and J by 0 bases, with 10 bases between. TCRdb recomputed calls from the 5' RACE reads with MiXCR, one row per CDR3 protein. Of fewer than 250,000 distinct CDR3 sequences in the sample, 27% are singletons; the top ten hold about 10%. The sequence derives from an adult woman who had mild COVID-19 (a few samples of this study predate the infection). Cell type and time point are not known. Sequenced material: PBMCs or a T cell subset sorted from them (not recorded which). The chain has TRBV2 and TRBJ1-2, with D perhaps matching TRBD1 (5 bases). The CDR3 sequence is CASSEIRGPNYGYTF. CDR3 coding DNA: TGTGCCAGCAGTGAAATCCGGGGACCTAACTATGGCTACACCTTC.